Listed below are T cell receptor beta chains from one sample, sequenced in a study of shared clonotypes between healthy human individuals. The data were produced by immunoSEQ multiplex PCR, yet TCRdb's version contains in-frame clones alone and is incomplete. The repertoire holds 2 million to 2.5 million clones, with 90% to 96% as singletons. The sequenced sample consisted of naive CD4+ T cells sorted from blood. All receptors come from a man between 18 and 29 years old in good health. Each CDR3 is given without its conserved first and last residue.

TRBV7-2 ASRSQGSTDTQY
TRBV28 ASSPYNSPLH
TRBV6-1 ASSWGDRNEQY
TRBV6-5 ASSQGAGQETQY
TRBV15 ATSRDRSTGELF
TRBV7-2 ASSLPSTDTQY
TRBV7-9 ASSFRQGEAEAF
TRBV9 ASSPGGLSYEQY
TRBV5-1 ASSLAAGVGNTIY
TRBV5-6 ASSLGLAGVSYEQY
TRBV4-1 ASSPLPSRPTEQF
TRBV5-4 ASSLASGLPDTQY
TRBV7-2 ASSLVGSGDTQY
TRBV7-9 ASSPPSGRIQETQY
TRBV20-1 SSIANYGYT
TRBV5-1 ASRGGTDDTQY
TRBV28 ASSSGQSYEQY
TRBV9 ASSPLGGETQY
TRBV27 ASSYSGSRYEQY
TRBV6-5 ASRPPGTWGEQY
TRBV2 ASNWDGGNQPQH
TRBV9 ASSVSSARSYNEQF
TRBV28 ASSQRETQY
TRBV2 AVTGTVFGEQY
TRBV5-6 ASSLDGGGPYNEQF
TRBV20-1 SASLGDEQF
TRBV28 ASSFISHRTGQGYEQY
TRBV19 ASRSGVGGVYEQY
TRBV7-2 ASSLGPDAYEQY
TRBV27 ASNNFPLGEGLDTGELF
TRBV18 ASSPSRGQETQY
TRBV10-3 AISRGSGEKLF
TRBV2 ASSVGIEQY
TRBV2 ASSGVGGPDTQY
TRBV30 AWQRTGSNQPQH
TRBV28 ASRGTAFGDTQY
TRBV7-2 ASSPGQGYQPQH
TRBV4-3 ASSQLTGPAF
TRBV5-1 ASRGQETQY
TRBV13 ASSLEGVYEQY
TRBV6-5 ASSYSSKGEAF
TRBV7-9 ASSLVDYEQY
TRBV19 ASSILGNTIY
TRBV28 ASSSAGTGEGTQY
TRBV6-5 ATPGRGDTEAF
TRBV4-2 ASSQGQEYSYEQY
TRBV2 ASSATGGFQPQH
TRBV6-5 ASSYSRYYSNQPQH
TRBV6-5 ASSYSTAPNSPLH
TRBV19 ASSIVGGQVYEQY
TRBV7-9 ASSFDSGSYTDTQY
TRBV7-2 ASSWDRVQETQY
TRBV6-5 ASRKQGYGNTIY
TRBV4-1 ASRRDFLTDTQY
TRBV9 ASSAVDRDPGNTIY
TRBV9 ASSVGSQGGFYGYT
TRBV7-2 ASSPNRGAYEQY
TRBV10-3 AISELEVLPYEQY